These 32 T cell receptor beta chains were all obtained from the same sample, sequenced in a study of T-cell reconstitution after alpha-beta-depleted transplantation in children. Unique molecular identifiers were used in preparing the TCRbeta library. MiXCR, applied by TCRdb to the PCR reads, yields one record per CDR3 protein. The table has about 270,000 distinct CDR3 sequences, about a tenth seen once; the top ten hold roughly 9.1%. The specimen comprised PBMCs from the stem cell graft donor, sampled from the stem cell graft. The receptors here all came from a human donor who donated a stem cell graft to a child with SCID.

This clonotype was observed a few times. The chain combines TRBV20-1 with TRBJ2-3; weak D call: TRBD2 (5 bases). This CDR3 region has 14 residues. Deletions cut 3 bases from V and 1 base from J, with 11 bases between. Germline V gene sequence: CDR1 DFQATT, CDR2 SNEGSKA (reference sequence). CDR3 coding DNA: TGCAGTGCTAGTAATCCCGGGGGCACAGATACGCAGTATTTT. It yields the protein CSASNPGGTDTQYF.

This clonotype occurred many times. The J gene is TRBJ2-7, the V gene TRBV4-1, with D perhaps matching TRBD1 (5 bases). Germline V gives CDR1 MGHRA, CDR2 YSYEKL. The CDR3 has 16 amino acids. V shed 4 bases and J shed 2 bases, with 18 bases lying between them. The chain's CDR3 is CASSPSYGAKAYEQYF. CDR3 bases: TGCGCCAGCAGCCCCAGTTATGGGGCTAAGGCCTACGAGCAGTACTTC.

In its sample, this clonotype was seen a few times. V gene TRBV3-1 combines with J gene TRBJ2-7, with 9 bases lining up with TRBD1. Germline CDR1 LGHDT, CDR2 YNNKEL (reference sequence). J lost 5 bases, V lost 3 bases, and 11 bases had no gene match. The CDR3 contains 16 residues. Here the CDR3 DNA reads TGTGCCAGCAGCCACGCCCCGGGACAGGGTCGGGACGAGCAGTACTTC. Its protein is CASSHAPGQGRDEQYF.

The chain is built from TRBV20-1 and TRBJ2-7, with D unclear. V lost 1 base and J lost 7, with 8 bases in between. CDR3 length: 11 residues. Germline loops: CDR1 DFQATT, CDR2 SNEGSKA (reference sequence). The DNA of the CDR3 is TGCAGTGCTAGAGGATACTGGGAGCAGTACTTC. Translated, it gives CSARGYWEQYF.

This clonotype was counted ten times or more. The germline gene is not matched at one end of the junction; a read error may be the cause. This chain uses TRBV6-5 with TRBJ2-7; the match to TRBD1 covers 8 bases. Germline-derived CDR1 and CDR2 are MNHEY and SVGAGI. This CDR3 has 15 residues. The CDR3 nucleotides are TGTGCCAGCAGTTATGCCTCCGGGACAGGATTAGACGAGGACTTC. Amino acids: CASSYASGTGLDEDF.

This clonotype was counted a few times. The chain has TRBV5-1 and TRBJ2-7, with TRBD1 identical over 7 bases. V shed 0 bases, J shed 3 bases, and the junction held 6 bases outside the gene matches. There are 15 residues in the CDR3. The germline V gene has CDR1 SGHRS and CDR2 YFSETQ. CDR3 residues: CASSLVPGGNYEQYF. CDR3 bases: TGCGCCAGCAGCTTGGTACCAGGGGGAAACTACGAGCAGTACTTC.

The chain combines TRBV6-5 with TRBJ1-5; D is uncertain. Germline V CDR1 and CDR2: MNHEY, SVGAGI. The germline V and J ends were trimmed by 4 bases and 4 bases, with 14 bases remaining between them. The CDR3 runs 15 residues. The CDR3 region is CASSFRAPGNQPQHF. The CDR3 DNA reads TGTGCCAGCAGTTTCCGGGCCCCTGGGAATCAGCCCCAGCATTTT.

This clonotype came up a few times. V usage is TRBV5-6 and J usage is TRBJ1-3, with D perhaps TRBD1 (6 bases). V lost 4 bases to trimming and J lost 0 bases, with 17 bases between them. Per germline, CDR1 SGHDT and CDR2 YYEEEE. The CDR3 loop spans 17 amino acids. CDR3 protein: CASSPAGGASSGNTIYF. Written as DNA, the CDR3 is TGTGCCAGCAGCCCCGCGGGGGGGGCCTCCTCTGGAAACACCATATATTTT.

J is TRBJ2-3 and V is TRBV12-3 or TRBV12-4; 14 nucleotides match TRBD2. V gave up 7 bases and J gave up 8 bases; unmatched junction bases: 20. This CDR3 spans 19 amino acids. The DNA of the CDR3 is TGTGCCAGCACCCGGGCAGGGACTAGCGGGGGCCAGCCCGCTCGTACGCAGTATTTT. Its translation: CASTRAGTSGGQPARTQYF.

About this clonotype: Being one base from a much bigger clone, this may be a read error. The CDR3 sequence is CAISLGGILTDTQYF. The CDR3 DNA reads as TGTGCCATCAGTTTGGGGGGCATCCTCACAGATACGCAGTATTTT. The chain is built from TRBV10-3 and TRBJ2-3, with D perhaps TRBD1 or TRBD2 (6 bases each). Deletions cut 5 bases from V and 2 bases from J, with 14 bases between. The CDR3 has 15 residues. Germline loops: CDR1 ENHRY, CDR2 SYGVKD.

This clonotype was seen only a few times. CDR3 in amino acids: CASSVASPYNEQFF. CDR3 bases: TGTGCCAGCAGCGTTGCTAGTCCCTACAATGAGCAGTTCTTC. V is TRBV9 and J is TRBJ2-1; D gene uncertain. This CDR3 has 14 amino acids. V dropped 2 bases and J dropped 2 bases, with 8 bases sitting between them. In germline, CDR1 is SGDLS, CDR2 YYNGEE.

This clonotype was observed a few times. The chain carries TRBV5-4 and TRBJ2-2, with D tentatively TRBD1 or TRBD2 (6 bases each). Germline V lookup: CDR1 SGHNT, CDR2 YYREEE (reference sequence). The CDR3 contains 15 residues. Trimming took off 0 bases at V and 4 bases at J, with 10 bases between the two ends. DNA for the CDR3: TGTGCCAGCAGCTTGGGACGGGGGCGCACCGGGGAGCTGTTTTTT. This sequence encodes CASSLGRGRTGELFF.

The rearrangement joins TRBV20-1 to TRBJ2-3; D possibly corresponds to TRBD1 (5 bases). V shed 6 bases and J shed 5 bases, with 21 bases lying between them. The CDR3 is 15 amino acids. Germline values: CDR1 DFQATT, CDR2 SNEGSKA (reference sequence). The CDR3 coding sequence is TGCAGTGCCCTTAGGGGTTCCTCCGGTCTAGATACGCAGTATTTT. Its translation: CSALRGSSGLDTQYF.

In this sample, this clonotype turned up a few times. The gene calls are TRBV20-1 and TRBJ2-1, with D maybe TRBD2 (6 bases). This CDR3 contains 14 residues. The germline gives CDR1 DFQATT, CDR2 SNEGSKA (reference sequence). Deletions cut 6 bases from V and 6 bases from J, with 18 bases between. The CDR3 nucleotides are TGCAGTGCGGACGGGACTGTAGCCGCCAATGAGCAGTTCTTC. It is translated as CSADGTVAANEQFF.

The chain recombines TRBV12-3 or TRBV12-4 with TRBJ2-5, with TRBD2 matching over 9 bases. The trim removed 3 bases at V and 4 bases at J, leaving 6 bases unmatched. The length of the CDR3 is 15 residues. As DNA, the CDR3 is TGTGCCAGCAGTTTCCGGGGGCGGGGGGGAGAGACCCAGTACTTC. Amino acid sequence: CASSFRGRGGETQYF.

The chain couples TRBV5-6 to TRBJ2-3; D not certain. Germline CDR1 and CDR2: SGHDT and YYEEEE. CDR3 length: 16 amino acids. V was pared by 0 bases and J by 0 bases, with 11 bases between. CDR3 sequence reads: CASSLAANPSTDTQYF. The CDR3 DNA sequence: TGTGCCAGCAGCTTGGCGGCAAACCCTAGCACAGATACGCAGTATTTT.

This clonotype was detected only a few times. The V call is TRBV29-1, the J call TRBJ1-4, with 7 bases matching TRBD1. The CDR3 sequence is 13 residues long. V lost 6 bases, J lost 8 bases, and 9 bases stayed unmatched. Germline CDR1 SQVTM, CDR2 ANQGSEA. The CDR3: CSVGGGLEEKLFF. The CDR3 region has the DNA TGCAGCGTCGGAGGGGGCCTGGAAGAAAAACTGTTTTTT. Supplemented by reference TRBV29-1 and TRBJ1-4, the full variable domain reads SAVISQKPSRDICQRGTSLTIQCQVDSQVTMMFWYRQQPGQSLTLIATANQGSEATYESGFVIDKFPISRPNLTFSTLTVSNMSPEDSSIYLCSVGGGLEEKLFFGSGTQLSVL.

A few counts support this clonotype. The chain couples TRBV5-1 to TRBJ2-5; D might be TRBD2 (7 bases). From germline, CDR1 is SGHRS and CDR2 YFSETQ. The ends were cut back, 1 base at V and 3 bases at J, with 13 bases in the middle. There are 15 residues in the CDR3. CDR3 bases: TGCGCCAGCAGCTTGTTCGGGGGGCGGAAAGAGACCCAGTACTTC. Its translation is CASSLFGGRKETQYF.

In this sample, this clonotype turned up many times. V gene TRBV5-1 combines with J gene TRBJ2-1, with 8 bases matching TRBD2. V dropped 2 bases and J dropped 3; count of bases not matched to a gene: 4. CDR1 is SGHRS, CDR2 YFSETQ, per germline. This CDR3 spans 15 amino acids. CDR3 in amino acids: CASSFSGANYNEQFF. The CDR3 nucleotides are TGCGCCAGCAGCTTTAGCGGGGCCAACTACAATGAGCAGTTCTTC.

The CDR3 bases are TGTGCCAGCAGCTCGGGACAGGGGGCGGGGTATGGCTACACCTTC. This encodes CASSSGQGAGYGYTF. This chain joins TRBV7-9 and TRBJ1-2; TRBD1 agrees at 12 bases. Trimming at V came to 4 bases and at J to 5 bases, leaving 5 bases not matched to a gene. Germline-derived CDR1 and CDR2 are SEHNR and FQNEAQ (reference sequence). This CDR3 is built from 15 residues.

The genes are TRBV12-3 or TRBV12-4 and TRBJ1-1; D not certain. Trimming removed 3 bases at V and 2 bases at J, with 10 bases between. The CDR3 totals 14 residues. The CDR3 nucleotides read TGTGCCAGCAGTTTTCCAGCAGTCAACACTGAAGCTTTCTTT. It yields the protein CASSFPAVNTEAFF.

This clonotype was observed a few times. This chain links TRBV10-3 with TRBJ2-5; possibly TRBD1 for D (6 bases). V was shortened by 8 bases and J by 2 bases, with 15 bases between the two germline ends. The germline gives CDR1 ENHRY, CDR2 SYGVKD. The CDR3 extends over 14 amino acids. In DNA, the CDR3 is TGTGCCATCGGACCAGGACAGCTTCAAGAGACCCAGTACTTC. It codes for CAIGPGQLQETQYF.

CDR3 nucleotide sequence: TGTGCCAGCAGCGTAGGACAGGGTTGGGTGAACACTGAAGCTTTCTTT. The encoded protein is CASSVGQGWVNTEAFF. The chain uses TRBV7-9 and TRBJ1-1; 8 bases fit TRBD1. This CDR3 has 16 residues. V lost 5 bases to trimming and J lost 0 bases; unmatched junction nucleotides: 8. Germline V lookup: CDR1 SEHNR, CDR2 FQNEAQ (reference sequence).

This clonotype was seen more than once but under ten times. The V and J genes are TRBV7-9 and TRBJ2-3; perhaps TRBD1 as D (5 bases). The CDR3 is 15 residues long. Germline V gives CDR1 SEHNR, CDR2 FQNEAQ (reference sequence). V was clipped by 5 bases and J by 2 bases, with 14 bases between them. The CDR3 nucleotides read TGTGCCAGCAGCGATCGACAGATATCCACAGATACGCAGTATTTT. Translation: CASSDRQISTDTQYF.

This clonotype was seen a few times. This chain links TRBV12-5 with TRBJ2-7; D ambiguous. Germline V CDR1 and CDR2: LGHNT, FRNRAP. This CDR3 has 11 amino acids. V lost 6 bases, J lost 5 bases, and 8 bases lay in between. The chain's CDR3 is CASGSLNEQYF. The CDR3 nucleotides are TGTGCTAGTGGGAGCCTAAACGAGCAGTACTTC.

This clonotype turned up a few times. The chain couples TRBV7-2 to TRBJ2-3; possibly TRBD1 for D (7 bases). Trimming shortened V by 6 bases and J by 1 base, and 17 bases separated the two germline ends. Per germline, CDR1 SGHTA and CDR2 FQGNSA. The CDR3 spans 16 residues. CDR3 coding DNA: TGTGCCAGCAGAGAGGCGGGACAGCCAGGCACAGATACGCAGTATTTT. It yields the protein CASREAGQPGTDTQYF. Based on the CDR3 plus reference TRBV7-2 and TRBJ2-3, the full variable domain is GAGVSQSPSNKVTEKGKDVELRCDPISGHTALYWYRQSLGQGLEFLIYFQGNSAPDKSGLPSDRFSAERTGGSVSTLTIQRTQQEDSAVYLCASREAGQPGTDTQYFGPGTRLTVL.

The J gene is TRBJ2-3, the V gene TRBV10-3; perhaps D is TRBD1 or TRBD2 (5 bases each). The germline gives CDR1 ENHRY, CDR2 SYGVKD. With 11 bases removed from V and 6 bases from J, the gap between germline ends came to 15 bases. There are 12 residues in the CDR3. In DNA, the CDR3 is TGTGCCTCGGGACCCGGCGCGGATACGCAGTATTTT. It specifies CASGPGADTQYF.

This clonotype was counted at least ten times. The V gene is TRBV7-3, the J gene TRBJ2-3; weak D call: TRBD2 (5 bases). Germline values: CDR1 SGHTA, CDR2 FQGTGA. The CDR3 contains 14 residues. V was clipped by 5 bases and J by 2 bases, with 11 bases between them. In nucleotides, the CDR3 is TGTGCCAGCAGCGACACGGGAAACACAGATACGCAGTATTTT. Protein sequence: CASSDTGNTDTQYF. The entire variable domain, with the rest obtained from reference TRBV7-3 and TRBJ2-3, is as follows: GAGVSQTPSNKVTEKGKYVELRCDPISGHTALYWYRQSLGQGPEFLIYFQGTGAADDSGLPNDRFFAVRPEGSVSTLKIQRTERGDSAVYLCASSDTGNTDTQYFGPGTRLTVL.

This rearrangement joins TRBV2 to TRBJ1-1; D gene uncertain. The V gene's germline CDR1 is SNHLY and CDR2 FYNNEI. V lost 8 bases to trimming and J lost 4 bases, with 17 bases between them. The length of the CDR3 is 14 residues. For the CDR3, the DNA is TGTGCCAGCCTTAGATCTAGCTTACGCACTGAAGCTTTCTTT. Translated, it gives CASLRSSLRTEAFF. Together with reference TRBV2 and TRBJ1-1, the CDR3 gives the full variable domain: EPEVTQTPSHQVTQMGQEVILRCVPISNHLYFYWYRQILGQKVEFLVSFYNNEISEKSEIFDDQFSVERPDGSNFTLKIRSTKLEDSAMYFCASLRSSLRTEAFFGQGTRLTVV.

This clonotype was observed many times. The chain links TRBV27 to TRBJ2-5, with D possibly being TRBD1 (5 bases). Trimming took off 7 bases at V and 5 bases at J, with 14 bases between the two ends. The CDR3 consists of 13 residues. Germline V gives CDR1 MNHEY, CDR2 SMNVEV (reference sequence). This CDR3 reads CASNQRKGETQYF. The CDR3 bases are TGTGCCAGCAATCAGAGAAAGGGGGAGACCCAGTACTTC.

The sample holds many counts of this clonotype. The chain has TRBV5-5 and TRBJ2-1, with TRBD1 matching over 9 bases. V lost 2 bases and J lost 2; bases outside the gene matches: 5. Germline V gives CDR1 SGHKS, CDR2 YYEKEE (reference sequence). This CDR3 has 16 amino acids. The CDR3 bases are TGTGCCAGCAGCTTAAGCGGGACAGGGACCTACAATGAGCAGTTCTTC. This translates into CASSLSGTGTYNEQFF.

This clonotype was counted at least ten times. This rearrangement joins TRBV12-3 or TRBV12-4 to TRBJ1-4, with D tentatively TRBD1 (6 bases). V was pared by 5 bases and J by 0 bases, with 13 bases between. The CDR3 has 16 residues. CDR3 sequence: CASSSRGLPTNEKLFF. CDR3 nucleotide sequence: TGTGCCAGCAGTAGCAGGGGTCTCCCAACTAATGAAAAACTGTTTTTT.